This entry lists 17 T cell receptor beta chains sequenced from one sample in a study of cytomegalovirus exposure and HLA in healthy donors. Primers for the PCR totalled 60 Vbeta and 13 Jbeta. Only in-frame clones appear in the TCRdb table, and some are missing; sequencing was by immunoSEQ multiplex PCR. The sample yields more than 85,000 clones, 65% to 80% seen once. The sequencing input was PBMCs. Receptor source: a man aged 25 to 40 in good health and CMV-seropositive.

The gene calls are TRBV7-8 and TRBJ2-5; D unresolved. The V and J ends lost 1 base and 5 bases respectively, with 5 bases between them. Per germline, CDR1 SGHVS and CDR2 FQNEAQ. The CDR3 covers 12 residues. CDR3 sequence reads: CASSLGQETQYF. The CDR3 DNA is TGTGCCAGCAGCTTAGGGCAGGAGACCCAGTACTTC.

The chain links TRBV19 to TRBJ2-1; TRBD2 is a possible D gene (7 bases). This CDR3 comprises 13 residues. V shed 5 bases and J shed 8 bases, with 13 bases lying between them. Per the germline V gene, CDR1 is LNHDA and CDR2 is SQIVND (reference sequence). The CDR3 loop is CASSGGALDEQFF. The CDR3, as DNA: TGTGCCAGTAGTGGGGGGGCCCTGGATGAGCAGTTCTTC.

The chain has TRBV6-1 and TRBJ2-3, with D possibly TRBD2 on 6 matching bases. Trimming took 9 bases from V and 4 from J, leaving 20 bases between them. The CDR3 covers 15 residues. Germline V CDR1 and CDR2: MNHNS, SASEGT. The CDR3: CASTVKEGWSDTQYF. DNA of the CDR3: TGTGCCAGTACAGTGAAGGAGGGGTGGTCAGATACGCAGTATTTT.

In this sample, this clone turned up a few times. This chain's CDR3 is CASSKVQGSRYEQYF. The CDR3 nucleotides read TGTGCCAGCAGCAAAGTACAGGGGTCACGATACGAGCAGTACTTC. The chain joins TRBV21-1 to TRBJ2-7; the table's D gene call, TRBD1, was not cross checked with the DNA. TRBV21-1 is a pseudogene. The CDR3 loop spans 15 amino acids.

V gene TRBV5-4 combines with J gene TRBJ1-2, with 9 positions matching TRBD1. The CDR3 covers 14 residues. The germline V gene encodes CDR1 SGHNT and CDR2 YYREEE (reference sequence). V was clipped by 2 bases and J by 8 bases; unmatched bases: 7. Here the CDR3 reads CASSFKGQGKGYTF. CDR3 nucleotides: TGTGCCAGCAGCTTCAAAGGACAGGGGAAGGGCTACACCTTC.

The chain has TRBV11-3 and TRBJ1-3, with D hard to call. The CDR3 extends over 14 amino acids. V was clipped by 7 bases and J by 2 bases, with 12 bases between them. Germline assignment: CDR1 SGHNT and CDR2 YENEEA. DNA of the CDR3: TGTGCCAGCATGAGAAGTACGGCTGGAAACACCATATATTTT. Amino acid sequence: CASMRSTAGNTIYF.

This clone showed up just a few times. This rearrangement joins TRBV5-6 to TRBJ2-7; 8 positions agree with TRBD2. Trimming removed 6 bases from V and 1 base from J; junction bases left unmatched: 6. The CDR3 is made up of 14 amino acids. CDR1 and CDR2 from the germline V gene are SGHDT and YYEEEE. The CDR3, as DNA: TGTGCCAGCAACCCTTCTAGCGGGTCCTACGAGCAGTACTTC. It translates to CASNPSSGSYEQYF.

This clone has just one count. The V and J genes are TRBV25-1 and TRBJ2-1, with D possibly TRBD2 on 6 matching bases. Germline V CDR1 and CDR2: MGHDK, SYGVNS. The CDR3 is made up of 13 amino acids. V lost 2 bases and J 8 bases, leaving 10 bases between the germline ends. The CDR3 bases are TGTGCCAGCAGTGAAAGAGGGGAGGATGAGCAGTTCTTC. It is translated as CASSERGEDEQFF.

The chain joins TRBV29-1 to TRBJ2-3; 8 positions match TRBD1. CDR3 size: 13 residues. Germline CDR1 reads SQVTM; CDR2 reads ANQGSEA. Trimming cost V 6 bases and J 0 bases; bases outside gene matches: 2. The CDR3 here is CSVGQASTDTQYF. The CDR3 region has the DNA TGCAGCGTGGGACAGGCTAGCACAGATACGCAGTATTTT.

This clone turned up a few times. The rearrangement links TRBV18 to TRBJ1-1; weak D call: TRBD1 (6 bases). The ends were cut back, 3 bases at V and 5 bases at J, with 13 bases in the middle. Germline CDR1 and CDR2: KGHSH and LQKENI. The CDR3 is made up of 14 amino acids. In nucleotides, the CDR3 is TGTGCCAGCTCACCCGAGGTAGGGGGTACTGAAGCTTTCTTT. This codes for CASSPEVGGTEAFF.

This clone occurred once. The gene calls are TRBV15 and TRBJ2-2; D is unclear. Per the germline V gene, CDR1 is LNHNV and CDR2 is YYDKDF (reference sequence). The V and J ends lost 0 bases and 6 bases respectively, with 5 bases between them. This CDR3 spans 13 amino acids. CDR3 coding DNA: TGTGCCACCAGCAGAGACCGGGCCGGGGAGCTGTTTTTT. Protein sequence: CATSRDRAGELFF.

This clone was picked up one time. The chain combines TRBV27 with TRBJ2-3; 12 bases align to TRBD2. V gave up 3 bases and J gave up 2 bases; unmatched junction bases: 3. This CDR3 is built from 16 residues. In germline, CDR1 is MNHEY, CDR2 SMNVEV (reference sequence). CDR3 protein: CASSLSSGGATDTQYF. CDR3 DNA sequence: TGTGCCAGCAGTTTGTCTAGCGGGGGGGCCACAGATACGCAGTATTTT.

The chain joins TRBV7-9 to TRBJ2-3, with 10 bases lining up with TRBD2. The CDR3 is 16 amino acids. V lost 7 bases and J lost 1; bases outside the gene matches: 8. CDR1 and CDR2 from the germline V gene are SEHNR and FQNEAQ (reference sequence). The CDR3: CASTLLGTSGTDTQYF. In DNA, the CDR3 is TGTGCCAGCACCCTGCTAGGGACTAGCGGCACAGATACGCAGTATTTT.

V gene TRBV5-6 combines with J gene TRBJ2-3, with D perhaps TRBD2 (5 bases). V lost 4 bases, J lost 3 bases, and 18 bases lay in between. This CDR3 region has 16 residues. Germline CDR1 and CDR2: SGHDT and YYEEEE. The DNA for the CDR3 is TGTGCCAGCAGCGACCCCCGGGCGGGTGTTACAGATACGCAGTATTTT. Residues: CASSDPRAGVTDTQYF.

This clone showed up just a few times. This chain connects TRBV12-5 to TRBJ1-1, with 8 bases aligning to TRBD1. Germline CDR1 LGHNT, CDR2 FRNRAP. The CDR3 consists of 14 residues. V was pared by 2 bases and J by 6 bases, with 5 bases of the junction left unmatched. The CDR3 sequence: CASGLPPGQAEAFF. CDR3 coding DNA: TGTGCTAGTGGTTTGCCCCCGGGACAGGCTGAAGCTTTCTTT.

The chain recombines TRBV2 with TRBJ2-7; 10 bases map to TRBD1. The CDR3 contains 16 residues. Unmatched junction bases numbered 13, after V lost 6 bases and J lost 5 bases. CDR1 and CDR2 from the germline V gene are SNHLY and FYNNEI. CDR3 in amino acids: CASRELPGQGRHEQYF. DNA for the CDR3: TGTGCCAGCAGGGAACTTCCGGGACAGGGGCGTCACGAGCAGTACTTC.

This sequence joins TRBV13 and TRBJ1-1; TRBD1 might be the D (6 bases). This CDR3 has 13 residues. Germline values: CDR1 PRHDT, CDR2 FYEKMQ (reference sequence). Trimming pared 3 bases from V and 7 bases from J, leaving 12 bases between. The CDR3 sequence: CASSFTGTDEAFF. CDR3 in DNA: TGTGCCAGCAGCTTTACAGGGACGGATGAAGCTTTCTTT.